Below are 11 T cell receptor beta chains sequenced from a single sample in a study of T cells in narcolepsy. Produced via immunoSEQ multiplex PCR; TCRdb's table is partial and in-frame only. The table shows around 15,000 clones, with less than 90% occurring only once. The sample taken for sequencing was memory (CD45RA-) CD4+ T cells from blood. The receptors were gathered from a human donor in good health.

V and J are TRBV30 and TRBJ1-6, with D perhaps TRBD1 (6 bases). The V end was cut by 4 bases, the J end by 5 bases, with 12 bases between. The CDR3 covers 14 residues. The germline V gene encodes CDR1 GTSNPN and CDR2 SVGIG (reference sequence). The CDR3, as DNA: TGTGCCTGGAAAGGACAGAGCAATAATTCACCCCTCCACTTT. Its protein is CAWKGQSNNSPLHF.

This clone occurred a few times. CDR3 amino acids: CASSVWSSGNTIYF. For the CDR3, the DNA is TGTGCCAGCAGTGTATGGTCCTCTGGAAACACCATATATTTT. The chain carries TRBV2 and TRBJ1-3; no clear D. The V and J ends lost 4 bases and 0 bases respectively, with 7 bases between them. Germline loops: CDR1 SNHLY, CDR2 FYNNEI. The length of the CDR3 is 14 residues.

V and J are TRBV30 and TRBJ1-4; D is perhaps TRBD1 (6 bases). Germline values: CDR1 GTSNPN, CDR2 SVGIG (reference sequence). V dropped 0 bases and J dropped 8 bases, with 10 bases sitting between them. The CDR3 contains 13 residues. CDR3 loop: CAWSVFGGEKLFF. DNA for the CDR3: TGTGCCTGGAGTGTATTTGGGGGCGAAAAACTGTTTTTT.

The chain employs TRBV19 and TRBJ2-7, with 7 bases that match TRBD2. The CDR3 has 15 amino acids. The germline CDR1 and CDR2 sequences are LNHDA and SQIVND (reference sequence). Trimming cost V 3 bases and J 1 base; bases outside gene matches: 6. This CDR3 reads CASSMSPAGSYEQYF. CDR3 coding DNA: TGTGCCAGTAGTATGTCACCAGCGGGATCCTACGAGCAGTACTTC.

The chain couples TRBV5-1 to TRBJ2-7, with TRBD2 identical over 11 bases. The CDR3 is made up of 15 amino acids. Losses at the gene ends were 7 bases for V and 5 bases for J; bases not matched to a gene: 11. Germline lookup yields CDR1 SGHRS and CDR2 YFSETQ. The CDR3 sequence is CASGEVAGGHHEQYF. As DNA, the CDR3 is TGCGCCAGCGGTGAGGTAGCGGGAGGGCACCACGAGCAGTACTTC.

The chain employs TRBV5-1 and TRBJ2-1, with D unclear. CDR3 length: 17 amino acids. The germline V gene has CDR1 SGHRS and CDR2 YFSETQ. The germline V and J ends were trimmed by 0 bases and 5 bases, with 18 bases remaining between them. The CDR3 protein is CASSLGVAATLDNEQFF. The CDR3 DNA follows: TGCGCCAGCAGCTTGGGGGTCGCCGCAACGCTTGACAATGAGCAGTTCTTC.

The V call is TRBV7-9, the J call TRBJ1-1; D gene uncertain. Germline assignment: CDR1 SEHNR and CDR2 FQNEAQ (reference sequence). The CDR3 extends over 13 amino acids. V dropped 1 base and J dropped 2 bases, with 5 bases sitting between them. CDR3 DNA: TGTGCCAGCAGCTTAGTGCCCAACACTGAAGCTTTCTTT. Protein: CASSLVPNTEAFF. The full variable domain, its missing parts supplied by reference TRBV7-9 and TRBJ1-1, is DTGVSQNPRHKITKRGQNVTFRCDPISEHNRLYWYRQTLGQGPEFLTYFQNEAQLEKSRLLSDRFSAERPKGSFSTLEIQRTEQGDSAMYLCASSLVPNTEAFFGQGTRLTVV.

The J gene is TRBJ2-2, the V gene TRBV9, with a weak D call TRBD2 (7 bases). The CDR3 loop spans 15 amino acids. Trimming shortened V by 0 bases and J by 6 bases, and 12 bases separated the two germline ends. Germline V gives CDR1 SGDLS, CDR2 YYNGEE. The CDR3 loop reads CASSVAGGAAGELFF. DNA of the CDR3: TGTGCCAGCAGCGTAGCTGGGGGGGCCGCCGGGGAGCTGTTTTTT. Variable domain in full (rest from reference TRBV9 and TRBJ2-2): DSGVTQTPKHLITATGQRVTLRCSPRSGDLSVYWYQQSLDQGLQFLIQYYNGEERAKGNILERFSAQQFPDLHSELNLSSLELGDSALYFCASSVAGGAAGELFFGEGSRLTVL.

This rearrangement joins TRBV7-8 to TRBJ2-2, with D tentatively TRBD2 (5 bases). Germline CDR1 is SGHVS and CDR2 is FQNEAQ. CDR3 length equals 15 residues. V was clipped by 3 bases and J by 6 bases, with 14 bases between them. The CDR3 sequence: CASSFSGGRPGELFF. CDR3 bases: TGTGCCAGCAGCTTTTCCGGCGGGCGGCCCGGGGAGCTGTTTTTT.

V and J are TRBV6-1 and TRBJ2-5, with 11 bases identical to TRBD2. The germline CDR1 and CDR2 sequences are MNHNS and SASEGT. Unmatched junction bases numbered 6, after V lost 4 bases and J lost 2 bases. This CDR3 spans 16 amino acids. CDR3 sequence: CASSALAGGNQETQYF. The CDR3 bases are TGTGCCAGCAGTGCCCTAGCGGGAGGCAATCAAGAGACCCAGTACTTC.

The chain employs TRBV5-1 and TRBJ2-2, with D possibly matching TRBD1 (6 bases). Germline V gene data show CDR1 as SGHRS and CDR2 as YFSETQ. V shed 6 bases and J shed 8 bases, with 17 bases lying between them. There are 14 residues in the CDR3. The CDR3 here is CASTLTGTTGELFF. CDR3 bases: TGCGCCAGCACCTTAACAGGGACCACAGGGGAGCTGTTTTTT. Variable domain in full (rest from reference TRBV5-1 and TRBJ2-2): KAGVTQTPRYLIKTRGQQVTLSCSPISGHRSVSWYQQTPGQGLQFLFEYFSETQRNKGNFPGRFSGRQFSNSRSEMNVSTLELGDSALYLCASTLTGTTGELFFGEGSRLTVL.